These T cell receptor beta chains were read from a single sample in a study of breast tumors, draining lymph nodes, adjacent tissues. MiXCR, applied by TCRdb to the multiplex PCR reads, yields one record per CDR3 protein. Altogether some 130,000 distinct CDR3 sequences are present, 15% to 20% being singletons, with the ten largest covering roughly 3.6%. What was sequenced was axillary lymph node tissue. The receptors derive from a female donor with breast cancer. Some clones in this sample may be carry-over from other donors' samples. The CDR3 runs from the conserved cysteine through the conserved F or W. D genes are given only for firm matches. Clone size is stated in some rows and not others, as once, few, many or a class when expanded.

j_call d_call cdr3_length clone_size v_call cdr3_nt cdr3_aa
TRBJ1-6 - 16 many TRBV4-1 TGCGCCAGCAGCCAAGAATCCGCTGGGGCTTACTCACCCCTCCACTTT CASSQESAGAYSPLHF
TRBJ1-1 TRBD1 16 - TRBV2 TGTGCCAGCGCTGCCCATAACCGGGACAGGAACACTGAAGCTTTCTTT CASAAHNRDRNTEAFF
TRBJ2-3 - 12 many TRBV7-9 TGTGCCAGCAGCTTGGACTTAGATACGCAGTATTTT CASSLDLDTQYF
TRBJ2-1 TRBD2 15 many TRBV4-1 TGCGCCAGCAGCCAAGGCGGGAGGTCCTACAATGAGCAGTTCTTC CASSQGGRSYNEQFF
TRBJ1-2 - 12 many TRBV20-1 TGCAGTGCTAGCCGGACAAGCTATGGCTACACCTTC CSASRTSYGYTF
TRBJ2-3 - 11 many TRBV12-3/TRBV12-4 TGTGCCAGCAGTATTGCGTATACGCAGTATTTT CASSIAYTQYF
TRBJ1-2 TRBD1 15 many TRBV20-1 TGCAGTGCTAGAGTCCCGGACAGGGTGGGAGATGGCTACACCTTC CSARVPDRVGDGYTF
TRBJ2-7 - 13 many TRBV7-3 TGTGCCAGCAGCCCGCAGTCCGGCTACGAGCAGTACTTC CASSPQSGYEQYF
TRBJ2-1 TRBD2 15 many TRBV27 TGTGCCAGCAGTTCACCTCGTCTAGCGGACAATGAGCAGTTCTTC CASSSPRLADNEQFF
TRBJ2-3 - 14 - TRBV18 TGTGCCAGCTCACCACGCGGGGAGACGGATACGCAGTATTTT CASSPRGETDTQYF
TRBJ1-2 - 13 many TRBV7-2 TGTGCCAGCAGCTCATACAGGTTGGATGGCTACACCTTC CASSSYRLDGYTF
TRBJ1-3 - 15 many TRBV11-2 TGTGCCAGCAGCTTATACCGGGCCTCTGGAAACACCATATATTTT CASSLYRASGNTIYF
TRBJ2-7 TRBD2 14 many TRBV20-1 TGCAGTGCTAGAGGCGGGGGGGACTCCTACGAGCAGTACTTC CSARGGGDSYEQYF
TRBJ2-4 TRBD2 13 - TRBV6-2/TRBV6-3 TGTGCCTCCCAGCGGGATGACAAAAACATTCAGTACTTC CASQRDDKNIQYF
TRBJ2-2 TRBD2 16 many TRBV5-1 TGCGCCAGCAGCTTGATAGCGGGAGGGAACACCGGGGAGCTGTTTTTT CASSLIAGGNTGELFF
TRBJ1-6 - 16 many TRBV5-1 TGCGCCAGCAGCGACTCTCTAAAGGGGGATAATTCACCCCTCCACTTT CASSDSLKGDNSPLHF
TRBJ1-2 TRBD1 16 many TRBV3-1 TGTGCCAGCAGCCAGGGACAGGGGGCACACCTTTATGGCTACACCTTC CASSQGQGAHLYGYTF